The TCR beta chain described here comes from a study of radiation and T cells in renal cell carcinoma. Profiling relied on immunoSEQ multiplex PCR, and the TCRdb table lists in-frame clones only, not all of them. Of approximately 90,000 clones in the sample, about 88% were seen once. Study-level points and caveats: Top tumor clonotypes rose in blood 2 weeks post-radiation, then contracted.

Specified time point: baseline pretreatment blood. Treatment of the sample: 15 Gy SBRT to primary tumor, nephrectomy 4 weeks later. Blood was sampled at baseline, 2 weeks and 4 weeks after SBRT. Turning to this clone: The antigen is undetermined.

J was trimmed by 1 base and V by 6 bases; bases with no gene match: 4. Germline V gene data show CDR1 as ENHRY and CDR2 as SYGVKD. This CDR3 is built from 14 residues. This specimen consisted of blood, obtained from a patient whose treatment included radiotherapy and nephrectomy. The chain couples TRBV10-3 to TRBJ2-3; 7 bases are a match to TRBD2. The source is a man over 45 with renal cell carcinoma. CDR3 coding DNA: TGTGCCATCAGGCGGGAGTACGGCACAGATACGCAGTATTTT. Its translation is CAIRREYGTDTQYF.